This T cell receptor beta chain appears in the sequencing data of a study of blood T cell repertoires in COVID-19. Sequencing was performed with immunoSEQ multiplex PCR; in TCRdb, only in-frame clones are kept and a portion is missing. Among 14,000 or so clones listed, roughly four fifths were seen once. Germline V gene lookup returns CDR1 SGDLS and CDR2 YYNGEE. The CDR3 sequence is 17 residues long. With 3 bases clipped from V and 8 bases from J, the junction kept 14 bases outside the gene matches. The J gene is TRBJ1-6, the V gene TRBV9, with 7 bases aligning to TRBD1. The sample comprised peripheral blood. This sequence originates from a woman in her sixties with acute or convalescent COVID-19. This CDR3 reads CASSATTGTTGYSPLHF. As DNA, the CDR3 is TGTGCCAGCAGCGCGACGACAGGGACCACAGGATATTCACCCCTCCACTTT.